Below, one T cell receptor beta chain is given with its context. No antigen is known for it. These data belong to a study of long-term antiretroviral therapy in people with HIV. There was at least one pre-ART PBMC sample for each donor, plus at least two post-ART PBMC samples. Study-wide results and limits: Blood, drawn from 2004 to 2017, may reflect older ART regimens. Even long-term ART left TRB diversity below transplant donor controls, despite gains.

Sequencing used immunoSEQ v3.0 at survey level. Libraries were prepared by immunoSEQ multiplex PCR; TCRdb keeps only in-frame clonotypes and omits some of them. The repertoire holds roughly 17,000 clones, with around four fifths as singletons. V trimming: 2 bases; J trimming: 3 bases; junction bases outside the gene matches: 7. In germline, CDR1 is SGDLS, CDR2 YYNGEE. The CDR3 sequence is 16 residues long. Material: unsorted PBMCs, obtained 2.1 years after starting antiretroviral therapy. The chain combines TRBV9 with TRBJ1-2; 10 nucleotides align to TRBD1. The TCR comes from a man aged 35-49 years with HIV. The CDR3 DNA reads TGTGCCAGCAGCGTTGGGACAGGGGAAGTAGACTATGGCTACACCTTC. Amino acid sequence: CASSVGTGEVDYGYTF.